This T cell receptor (beta chain) came from a study of cytomegalovirus exposure and HLA in healthy donors. Study-wide results and caveats: TCR beta V segments were, for the most part, productive about 87% or about 30% of the time in an earlier analysis. Fewer N-insertions than the roughly 670-donor mean were reportedly shown by an Asian-associated ancestry cluster in a later analysis. A cluster of highly shared sequence variants was likely a sequencing artifact.

Primers: 60 Vbeta forward and 13 Jbeta reverse. Measured with immunoSEQ multiplex PCR; TCRdb has only the in-frame clones, and not every one. The data show about 83,000 clones, around 71% seen once. Notes on this clone: The antigen is undetermined.

The sample consisted of PBMCs. This receptor was obtained from a man in his 60s in good health and CMV-seronegative.

The CDR3 loop is CASSQTQGAQEKLFF. The CDR3 bases are TGCGCCAGCAGCCAGACACAGGGGGCACAAGAAAAACTGTTTTTT. The rearrangement uses TRBV4-1 and TRBJ1-4; TRBD1 aligns across 9 bases. Germline-derived CDR1 and CDR2 are MGHRA and YSYEKL. V lost 3 bases and J lost 8; bases outside the gene matches: 7. The CDR3 runs 15 residues.